This section outlines one T cell receptor beta chain sequence together with its context. Antigen: not known. CDR3 length: 12 amino acids. The germline CDR1 and CDR2 sequences are MNHNS and SASEGT. TCRbeta libraries were built with three rounds of nested PCR, modified from ARM-PCR. TCRdb reanalysed the multiplex PCR reads using MiXCR and keeps one entry per CDR3 protein. The sample consists of 71,000 or so distinct CDR3 sequences, 75% to 90% of them appearing once. This sample's RNA came from whole unsorted tissue. Newly diagnosed lung cancer patients had thoracic surgery in China, August–late 2014, without prior chemotherapy. The sample originates from a study of tumor and adjacent non-tumor tissue in lung cancer. Study-level points and caveats: Higher tumor TCR diversity was associated with shorter survival. Top 100 clones took a larger repertoire share in normal lung. Compared with tumor, normal lung showed significantly lower TCR diversity.

Sequenced: lung tumor tissue. The origin of this receptor is a woman between 45 and 65 years old with non-small cell lung cancer. The gene calls are TRBV6-1 and TRBJ2-4, with 9 bases matching TRBD1. The CDR3 is CACSEGQGTQYF. As DNA, the CDR3 is TGTGCATGTAGCGAAGGACAGGGGACTCAGTACTTC.